The 6 T cell receptor beta chains reported below all come from one sample, sequenced in a study of T cells after posttransplantation cyclophosphamide. Using immunoSEQ multiplex PCR, the repertoire was profiled, and TCRdb retains in-frame clones only, with some absent. The table has roughly 20,000 clones, 89% seen once. Methotrexate plus calcineurin inhibitor accompanied controls' myeloablative marrow transplants; sampling was 1 year later. The sample in question was PBMCs, obtained after an allogeneic stem cell transplant with a calcineurin inhibitor and methotrexate. Receptors were obtained from a female patient aged 45 to 65 who received an allogeneic stem cell transplant from an unrelated donor, was CMV-positive, and had chronic GVHD only. Some of the T cells might come from the graft donor.

The CDR3 coding sequence is TGCGCCAGCAGCTTGGTAGGGGAAAATGGCTACACCTTC. The encoded protein is CASSLVGENGYTF. The genes are TRBV5-1 and TRBJ1-2, with D perhaps matching TRBD1 (5 bases). Germline CDR1 and CDR2: SGHRS and YFSETQ. This CDR3 has 13 amino acids. V lost 0 bases, J lost 6 bases, and 9 bases lay in between.

The sample holds one count of this clone. The chain has TRBV28 and TRBJ2-3; 7 nucleotides align to TRBD1. V lost 1 base and J lost 2; bases outside the gene matches: 18. The CDR3 extends over 20 amino acids. From germline, CDR1 is MDHEN and CDR2 SYDVKM. The chain's CDR3 is CASSLFGQVGARVPTDTQYF. CDR3 nucleotide sequence: TGTGCCAGCAGTTTATTCGGACAGGTAGGGGCGAGGGTGCCCACAGATACGCAGTATTTT. Based on the CDR3 plus reference TRBV28 and TRBJ2-3, the full variable domain is DVKVTQSSRYLVKRTGEKVFLECVQDMDHENMFWYRQDPGLGLRLIYFSYDVKMKEKGDIPEGYSVSREKKERFSLILESASTNQTSMYLCASSLFGQVGARVPTDTQYFGPGTRLTVL.

V usage is TRBV27 and J usage is TRBJ2-7, with a possible D match to TRBD2 (6 bases). Trimming cost V 5 bases and J 6 bases, with 11 bases left between them. CDR1 and CDR2 from the germline V gene are MNHEY and SMNVEV (reference sequence). The length of the CDR3 is 12 residues. The CDR3 sequence is CASSKGLGEQYF. CDR3 coding DNA: TGTGCCAGCAGTAAGGGACTCGGCGAGCAGTACTTC.

This clone was recorded a few times. J is TRBJ1-4 and V is TRBV2; 10 bases map to TRBD1. J gave up 6 bases and V 1 base, and 2 bases lay outside the gene matches. The CDR3 is made up of 15 amino acids. Germline V gene data show CDR1 as SNHLY and CDR2 as FYNNEI. The CDR3 loop is CASSEEGTGDEKLFF. The DNA of the CDR3 is TGTGCCAGCAGTGAAGAGGGGACAGGGGATGAAAAACTGTTTTTT.

The V and J genes are TRBV7-2 and TRBJ2-1; possible D gene TRBD2, 5 bases. V lost 4 bases and J 0 bases, leaving 7 bases between the germline ends. The CDR3 contains 14 residues. Germline V gene data show CDR1 as SGHTA and CDR2 as FQGNSA. CDR3 protein: CASSSDYSYNEQFF. For the CDR3, the DNA is TGTGCCAGCAGCTCTGACTACTCCTACAATGAGCAGTTCTTC.

This clone was counted a single time. The chain employs TRBV6-5 and TRBJ2-7, with 7 bases matching TRBD1. The CDR3 loop spans 15 amino acids. Trimming cost V 6 bases and J 4 bases; bases outside gene matches: 12. Germline V gene sequence: CDR1 MNHEY, CDR2 SVGAGI. CDR3 in amino acids: CASRPAMDRPYEQYF. CDR3 DNA: TGTGCCAGCAGACCCGCAATGGACAGGCCATACGAGCAGTACTTC.